The 21 T cell receptor beta chains given below trace back to one sample, sequenced in a study of blood T cell repertoires in COVID-19. The method was immunoSEQ multiplex PCR; TCRdb's version includes in-frame clones alone and lacks a portion of them. Of 120,000 to 150,000 clones listed, roughly 90% are singletons. The sample was PBMCs or T cells enriched from blood (not recorded which). Source of these receptors: a woman aged 30 to 39 with acute COVID-19.

The chain is built from TRBV20-1 and TRBJ1-1, with 7 positions matching TRBD1. V lost 3 bases, J lost 7 bases, and 5 bases stayed unmatched. This CDR3 region has 12 residues. Germline V CDR1 and CDR2: DFQATT, SNEGSKA (reference sequence). CDR3 sequence reads: CSASLRDSEAFF. The CDR3 DNA sequence: TGCAGTGCTAGTTTACGGGACAGTGAAGCTTTCTTT.

CDR3 in amino acids: CASSPSAGELTWGTEAFF. In DNA form, the CDR3 reads TGTGCCAGCAGTCCTAGCGCCGGGGAATTAACTTGGGGCACTGAAGCTTTCTTT. The chain combines TRBV27 with TRBJ1-1; D unresolved. This CDR3 contains 18 residues. V shed 5 bases and J shed 4 bases, with 26 bases lying between them. The germline V gene has CDR1 MNHEY and CDR2 SMNVEV (reference sequence).

Only one count was recorded for this clone. This sequence joins TRBV3-1 (or the pseudogene TRBV3-2) and TRBJ2-1; 7 positions match TRBD2. With 1 base clipped from V and 3 bases from J, the junction kept 3 bases outside the gene matches. This CDR3 is built from 15 residues. Germline CDR1 is LGHDT and CDR2 is YNNKEL (reference sequence). The CDR3 coding sequence is TGTGCCAGCAGCCAAGGGTGGGAGGGCTACAATGAGCAGTTCTTC. Protein sequence: CASSQGWEGYNEQFF.

This chain links TRBV28 with TRBJ2-7; 7 bases are shared with TRBD1. V shed 5 bases and J 6 bases; nucleotides not matched to a gene: 4. The germline V gene encodes CDR1 MDHEN and CDR2 SYDVKM. This CDR3 region has 12 residues. Here the CDR3 DNA reads TGTGCCAGCAGTCTGGGACAGCCCGAGCAGTACTTC. It yields the protein CASSLGQPEQYF.

On this clone itself: Other DNA sequences in the same sample also yield this CDR3. V and J are TRBV27 and TRBJ2-2, with D hard to call. V gave up 3 bases and J gave up 6 bases, with 5 bases separating them. The CDR3 is 12 amino acids. Germline lookup yields CDR1 MNHEY and CDR2 SMNVEV (reference sequence). The CDR3 loop is CASSFLSGELFF. The DNA for the CDR3 is TGTGCCAGCAGTTTTCTTTCCGGGGAGCTGTTTTTT.

V usage is TRBV7-8 and J usage is TRBJ1-4, with D possibly being TRBD1 (6 bases). Germline-derived CDR1 and CDR2 are SGHVS and FQNEAQ. The ends were cut back, 5 bases at V and 8 bases at J, with 9 bases in the middle. The CDR3 has 12 residues. The CDR3 is CASSRQGEKLFF. The DNA for the CDR3 is TGTGCCAGCAGCCGGCAGGGGGAAAAACTGTTTTTT.

The chain is built from TRBV6-1 and TRBJ1-4, with TRBD1 as a possible D gene (6 bases). The V gene's germline CDR1 is MNHNS and CDR2 SASEGT. The length of the CDR3 is 15 residues. Trimming removed 3 bases from V and 12 bases from J, with 20 bases in between. CDR3 amino acids: CASSEQPTGGAELFF. The CDR3 region has the DNA TGTGCCAGCAGTGAGCAACCTACCGGGGGGGCGGAACTGTTTTTT.

The chain carries TRBV27 and TRBJ2-1; D gene uncertain. The CDR3 has 13 residues. CDR1 and CDR2 from the germline V gene are MNHEY and SMNVEV (reference sequence). V dropped 6 bases and J dropped 6 bases, with 12 bases sitting between them. The CDR3 loop reads CASSDLTRNEQFF. The CDR3 nucleotides are TGTGCCAGCAGCGACTTGACGCGCAATGAGCAGTTCTTC.

V is TRBV6-5 and J is TRBJ2-3; 12 nucleotides align to TRBD1. The CDR3 loop spans 15 amino acids. CDR1 and CDR2 (germline): MNHEY, SVGAGI. Trimming at V came to 5 bases and at J to 4 bases, leaving 4 bases not matched to a gene. The CDR3 here is CASSRDRGRADTQYF. The CDR3 DNA sequence: TGTGCCAGCAGTCGGGACAGGGGGCGGGCAGATACGCAGTATTTT.

This clone was seen more than once but under ten times. The V call is TRBV11-1, the J call TRBJ1-1; tentatively, D is TRBD1 (5 bases). Trimming removed 2 bases from V and 1 base from J, with 5 bases in between. CDR3 length: 13 amino acids. Germline V gives CDR1 SGHAT, CDR2 FQDESV (reference sequence). CDR3 sequence: CASSLTGNTEAFF. The DNA of the CDR3 is TGTGCCAGCAGCTTAACAGGGAACACTGAAGCTTTCTTT. The whole variable domain, filled in from reference TRBV11-1 and TRBJ1-1, reads EAEVAQSPRYKITEKSQAVAFWCDPISGHATLYWYRQILGQGPELLVQFQDESVVDDSQLPKDRFSAERLKGVDSTLKIQPAELGDSAMYLCASSLTGNTEAFFGQGTRLTVV.

This clone has only one observation. The rearrangement uses TRBV9 and TRBJ2-3; the D gene is possibly TRBD1 (6 bases). The germline CDR1 and CDR2 sequences are SGDLS and YYNGEE. The CDR3 runs 15 residues. V lost 1 base and J lost 4, with 13 bases in between. CDR3 in DNA: TGTGCCAGCAGCGTATTTGGGGGCGGATCAGATACGCAGTATTTT. Protein: CASSVFGGGSDTQYF.

The chain is built from TRBV9 and TRBJ2-2, with a possible D match to TRBD1 (6 bases). Trimming removed 4 bases from V and 0 bases from J, with 16 bases in between. Germline assignment: CDR1 SGDLS and CDR2 YYNGEE. CDR3 size: 17 residues. The chain's CDR3 is CASSPYPGASNTGELFF. CDR3 nucleotide sequence: TGTGCCAGCAGCCCCTACCCAGGGGCGTCGAACACCGGGGAGCTGTTTTTT. Full variable domain (remainder filled in from reference TRBV9 and TRBJ2-2): DSGVTQTPKHLITATGQRVTLRCSPRSGDLSVYWYQQSLDQGLQFLIQYYNGEERAKGNILERFSAQQFPDLHSELNLSSLELGDSALYFCASSPYPGASNTGELFFGEGSRLTVL.

The chain links TRBV29-1 to TRBJ2-7, with TRBD1 matching over 10 bases. The V gene end was trimmed by 6 bases and the J gene end by 6 bases; junction bases not matched to a gene: 11. This CDR3 comprises 14 residues. Per germline, CDR1 SQVTM and CDR2 ANQGSEA. CDR3 sequence reads: CSVATGTGVPEQYF. In nucleotides, the CDR3 is TGCAGCGTCGCTACCGGGACAGGGGTTCCCGAGCAGTACTTC.

The V gene is TRBV27, the J gene TRBJ2-7; a weak D match, TRBD1 (6 bases). Trimming took off 5 bases at V and 3 bases at J, with 14 bases between the two ends. The CDR3 spans 14 residues. Germline V gives CDR1 MNHEY, CDR2 SMNVEV (reference sequence). The CDR3 sequence is CASSPRDTYYEQYF. For the CDR3, the DNA is TGTGCCAGCAGTCCGAGGGACACGTACTACGAGCAGTACTTC.

CDR3 in amino acids: CSASGHNTEAFF. The CDR3 DNA follows: TGCAGTGCTAGTGGGCATAACACTGAAGCTTTCTTT. The chain is built from TRBV20-1 and TRBJ1-1; no firm D call. Between the trimmed V and J ends, which lost 3 bases and 2 bases, there was a span of 7 bases. The CDR3 extends over 12 amino acids. Germline-derived CDR1 and CDR2 are DFQATT and SNEGSKA (reference sequence).

J is TRBJ2-3 and V is TRBV27; the match to TRBD1 covers 9 bases. Germline values: CDR1 MNHEY, CDR2 SMNVEV (reference sequence). V gave up 0 bases and J gave up 5 bases; unmatched junction bases: 9. The CDR3 covers 17 residues. CDR3 DNA: TGTGCCAGCAGTTTATCGTTTTTACAGGGGGCAGGAGATACGCAGTATTTT. It is translated as CASSLSFLQGAGDTQYF.

The genes are TRBV2 and TRBJ1-2; TRBD1 matches 8 bases. V lost 8 bases to trimming and J lost 3 bases; unmatched junction nucleotides: 14. Germline loops: CDR1 SNHLY, CDR2 FYNNEI. The CDR3 has 16 amino acids. CDR3: CASGTGSPLPHYGYTF. CDR3 DNA: TGTGCCAGCGGGACAGGCTCGCCTCTCCCGCACTATGGCTACACCTTC. The entire variable domain, with the rest obtained from reference TRBV2 and TRBJ1-2, is as follows: EPEVTQTPSHQVTQMGQEVILRCVPISNHLYFYWYRQILGQKVEFLVSFYNNEISEKSEIFDDQFSVERPDGSNFTLKIRSTKLEDSAMYFCASGTGSPLPHYGYTFGSGTRLTVV.

The chain couples TRBV11-1 to TRBJ1-2; 8 nucleotides match TRBD1. Looked up from germline, CDR1 is SGHAT and CDR2 is FQDESV (reference sequence). CDR3 size: 15 residues. V dropped 5 bases and J dropped 0; count of bases not matched to a gene: 5. The CDR3 loop is CASSQQGVANYGYTF. The DNA for the CDR3 is TGTGCCAGCAGCCAACAGGGGGTGGCTAACTATGGCTACACCTTC. Combining the CDR3 with reference TRBV11-1 and TRBJ1-2 gives the whole variable domain EAEVAQSPRYKITEKSQAVAFWCDPISGHATLYWYRQILGQGPELLVQFQDESVVDDSQLPKDRFSAERLKGVDSTLKIQPAELGDSAMYLCASSQQGVANYGYTFGSGTRLTVV.

The CDR3 protein is CASSQGGGGKSPYEQYF. The CDR3 DNA sequence: TGCGCCAGCAGCCAAGGGGGAGGTGGGAAATCCCCCTACGAGCAGTACTTC. The chain recombines TRBV4-1 with TRBJ2-7; possible D gene TRBD2, 6 bases. Trimming shortened V by 1 base and J by 2 bases, and 18 bases separated the two germline ends. This CDR3 comprises 17 residues. Germline values: CDR1 MGHRA, CDR2 YSYEKL.

The rearrangement links TRBV7-2 to TRBJ2-7, with TRBD2 matching over 15 bases. Germline assignment: CDR1 SGHTA and CDR2 FQGNSA. With V trimmed by 3 bases and J by 5 bases, 2 bases remained unmatched. This CDR3 spans 15 amino acids. CDR3 region: CASSFGTSGRNEQYF. CDR3 in DNA: TGTGCCAGCAGCTTCGGGACTAGCGGGAGGAACGAGCAGTACTTC. Combining the CDR3 with reference TRBV7-2 and TRBJ2-7 gives the whole variable domain GAGVSQSPSNKVTEKGKDVELRCDPISGHTALYWYRQSLGQGLEFLIYFQGNSAPDKSGLPSDRFSAERTGGSVSTLTIQRTQQEDSAVYLCASSFGTSGRNEQYFGPGTRLTVT.

The gene calls are TRBV7-3 and TRBJ2-1, with 7 bases that match TRBD2. V lost 3 bases, J lost 1 base, and 0 bases stayed unmatched. The CDR3 has 14 residues. Germline values: CDR1 SGHTA, CDR2 FQGTGA. In DNA, the CDR3 is TGTGCCAGCAGCTTGGGGGGGTCCTACAATGAGCAGTTCTTC. It specifies CASSLGGSYNEQFF.